This T cell receptor (beta chain) was sequenced in a study of shared clonotypes between healthy human individuals. Whole-study context: CD4 naive and memory got three plates each, CD8 naive two, CD8 memory one.

Germline values: CDR1 LGHNA, CDR2 YSLEER. The CDR3 is made up of 17 amino acids. V was cut by 4 bases and J by 6 bases, with 24 bases left in between. Healthy adults negative for HIV, lacking recent acute infections or vaccinations, served as donors. Partitioning of CD4+ cells yielded a CD45RA+ naive subset and a CD45RA-negative memory subset. Each sorted subset replicate got 200 ng genomic DNA, 30,000 or so genomes. Clones were sequenced by immunoSEQ multiplex PCR, and TCRdb holds only the in-frame ones, with some missing. The sample includes some 1.4 million clones, roughly 96% seen only once; the top ten take 1.2%.

The origin of this receptor is a man aged 30 to 39 in good health. This sequence joins TRBV4-3 and TRBJ1-1; D might be TRBD1 (6 bases). The sample was naive CD4+ T cells sorted from blood. Subset of the sample: CD45RA+ positively selected. DNA for the CDR3: TGCGCCAGCAGCCCTCCTCGCTCTCAGGGGAAACAGGCTGAAGCTTTCTTT. Translated: CASSPPRSQGKQAEAFF.